The T cell receptor (beta chain) described here comes from a study of human T cells and chemical hapten exposure (dated by TCRdb to about 2021). Looking at the study overall: For sensitization, 2% DPC in acetone was applied to a 2 cm by 2 cm area of upper inner arm skin. Blood was sampled from patients pre-sensitization (week 0) and at 2, 6 and about 24 weeks after DPC sensitization. Patch tests used Finn chambers with 0.01% DPC on the upper back, scored after 6 days by International Contact Dermatitis Research Group standards. For TCR sequencing, blood came from about 28 alopecia patients at anywhere from one to four time points (pre-sensitization, 2, 6 and 24 weeks). Alopecia areata with under or over 50% scalp involvement, alopecia totalis and alopecia universalis were represented in the patient cohort, which was mostly female. Throughout the study period of roughly 24 weeks, patients also received therapeutic DPC doses to the scalp every week. Libraries were pooled for sequencing, and variation in per-sample TCR yields was attributed mainly to small differences in library volumes within the pool. This study followed changes in the peripheral blood TCR repertoire in vivo during primary and secondary sensitization of alopecia patients to the hapten diphenylcyclopropenone (DPC).

This specimen's time point label, interpreted: pre-sensitization, week 0. The treatment or condition label, as the study defines it: therapeutic diphenylcyclopropenone sensitization with weekly scalp DPC. At each patch-test visit, blood was drawn before the patch test was applied. To be eligible, patients had to be aged 18 to 70, diagnosed with alopecia and judged suitable for DPC therapy, while pregnant patients were excluded. Unfractionated whole blood was collected in Tempus Blood RNA tubes, and total RNA was extracted from that blood. This clonotype was observed at least ten times. Which antigen it targets is not known. Base qualities are missing; no much larger clone stands one base away. Summary of the overall study and its limitations: Compared with pre-sensitization or healthy control sets, expanded TCRs formed significantly more large CDR3 similarity clusters, which is consistent with antigen-driven responses. Alopecia, a presumed autoimmune disease, was present in all patients, so the immune response of the patients might differ from that of healthy individuals. The number of PT1 expanded TCRs positively correlated with patch test score, significant at thresholds 8, 16 and 32 but not 4. DPC sensitization did not change how many TCRs were above 1 in 1000 frequency, and no evidence was found of alterations in global repertoire structure. After repeated subsampling, the strength of the expansion versus patch-test correlation and the threshold at which it became significant changed.

Relative to germline, V is 1 base shorter and J is 6 bases shorter, with 16 bases between their ends. Based on the germline V gene (reference sequence), the CDR1 and CDR2 sequences are DFQATT and SNEGSKA. The CDR3, cysteine through phenylalanine, is 16 amino acids long. Only the CDR3 region is kept as DNA, spanning 48 bases read in frame from base 1. Library prep was done by RACE. The sequencer listed for this sample is NextSeq 500. During library preparation, unique molecular identifiers were attached to individual cDNA molecules so that TCRs could be counted in a quantitative, reproducible way. From each blood RNA sample, both TCR alpha and TCR beta chains were sequenced. The original pipeline was this. Samples had a median of approximately 96,000 TCRs, with a range from about 23,224 to 750,000. The Decombinator software suite was used to annotate the V, J and CDR3 of the TCR reads. To make PS versus PT1 abundance plots, every sample was subsampled to the same number of TCRs (28,000). Expanded TCRs were defined as absent before sensitization and observed at least eight times at the 2-week time point. The public sequencing data were trimmed at Q25 with fastp and processed into clonotypes with MiXCR by TCRdb, which kept only in-frame beta chains. Merged by CDR3 protein, the rows form single entries marked with the most common genes and DNA. In this record, the V and J calls reflect TCRdb's handling and not the investigators' own analysis. The sample yields 87,000 or so distinct CDR3 sequences; 8% to 10% were counted once. Jointly, the top ten make up approximately 3.8% of the sample.

Here the sequenced sample was whole blood, taken in connection with sensitization to the hapten diphenylcyclopropenone (DPC). The source of this sequence is a woman between 40 and 50 years old with alopecia areata. Some clones in this sample may be carry-over from other donors' samples. The V and J segments used are TRBV20-1 and TRBJ1-6; the D gene is possibly TRBD1, with 5 bases matching. The DNA is as follows: TGCAGTGCTAGAGCGGGGGGTCGGGGAGGTAATTCACCCCTCCACTTT. Its protein product is CSARAGGRGGNSPLHF.